This T cell receptor (beta chain) originates from a study of T-cell memory formation after mild COVID-19 (dated by TCRdb to the early 2020s). Regarding the complete study: TCR sequence clusters from the two donors were found to be largely donor specific. Two young, previously healthy adult volunteers, one female and one male, were included in the cohort. In a couple of donors, T-cell clones that expanded and contracted after mild COVID-19 were followed by sequencing TCRalpha and TCRbeta repertoires longitudinally. Points the paper makes about the study in general: Only two mild cases were covered by the study, and larger cohorts that include severe cases with pre-infection samples were considered necessary. Contracting CD4+ clones were located mainly in the CM and EM memory subsets, whereas CD8+ clones were found to be enriched in EMRA. Clones that contracted from day 15 to 85 showed balanced CD4/CD8 phenotypes, whereas a second wave of clones that expanded from day 15 to 37 leaned towards CD4+. SARS-CoV-2 specificity was not confirmed for the second-wave clones peaking on day 37. Some responding clones were detected in pre-infection memory, suggesting pre-existing cross-reactive memory T cells joined the SARS-CoV-2 response.

Details on this clonotype: Its cognate antigen has yet to be identified. Per-base qualities were not stored, and no clone one base away is much larger.

PBMCs were isolated by Ficoll-Paque density gradient centrifugation. The instrument was an Illumina NovaSeq 6000. TCRalpha and TCRbeta cDNA libraries were constructed by 5'RACE with constant-segment primers, with sample barcodes and unique molecular identifiers being introduced. Trizol reagent was used to extract RNA from every sample. Library amplification was performed in two PCR steps, and a second sample barcode and Illumina TruSeq adapters were introduced in the second step. The libraries were sequenced on an Illumina NovaSeq using 2 x 150 bp paired-end reads. In the original analysis: Reads were demultiplexed and collapsed into UMI-guided consensus sequences with migec v1.2.7. Using mixcr v2.1.11, UMI consensuses were aligned to TRA and TRB V and J templates and then assembled into clonotypes. A clonotype was counted as expanded or contracted only if both edgeR and NoisET called the change significant, with noise models trained on biological replicates. For edgeR calls, a false discovery rate-adjusted p below 0.01 and a log2 fold-change threshold of 1 were applied. PCA with hierarchical clustering of max-normalized trajectories of the 1000 most abundant clonotypes was used as exploratory dynamics analysis. The CD4 or CD8 phenotype of responding clones was assigned using the separately sequenced CD4+ and CD8+ repertoires. TCRdb took the public reads, trimmed them with fastp at Q25, ran MiXCR for clone calling and kept in-frame beta chains. Each entry is one CDR3 protein sequence, shown with its most common DNA and genes. What appears here as the V and J calls and clone size reflects TCRdb's work, not the paper's. The sample has under 150,000 distinct CDR3 sequences on record, approximately 22% of them singletons. The top ten constitute under 50% of the sample.

This TCR came from a man younger than 30 who had mild COVID-19 (a few samples of this study predate the infection). The sample titles of this study are shuffled in the database, so cell type and time point are left out; the donor was told from shared clones. What was sequenced was PBMCs or a T cell subset sorted from them (not recorded which).

The sequence in DNA is TGTGCCAGCAGCCAAGAGGGACCGGCCATATATTTT. Translated, it gives CASSQEGPAIYF. The rearranged chain carries TRBV4-2 and TRBJ1-3, and the D gene may be TRBD1, 5 bases matching. V is clipped by 0 bases and J by 11 bases, and the sequence between their germline boundaries is 8 bases long. CDR1 and CDR2 are drawn from the germline V gene: LGHNA, YNFKEQ. Counted from cysteine to phenylalanine, this CDR3 has 12 amino acids. Solely the CDR3 DNA is kept, with 36 bases framed from the first base.